Shown below are 14 T cell receptor beta chains from a single sample sequenced in a study of control samples from healthy donors and cancer patients. Profiled with immunoSEQ multiplex PCR; TCRdb holds only in-frame clones, not every one. Among some 130,000 clones listed, 92% were seen once. Sequenced input: blood. The receptors were gathered from a woman aged 50 to 65 in good health.

The CDR3, as DNA: TGCAGCGTCGCCACCAGACTAGCGGGGAATGAGCAGTTCTTC. It is translated as CSVATRLAGNEQFF. This chain uses TRBV29-1 with TRBJ2-1, with 11 bases identical to TRBD2. Germline trimming cut 6 bases from V and 7 bases from J; bases unmatched to any gene: 8. CDR3 length: 14 residues. Germline V lookup: CDR1 SQVTM, CDR2 ANQGSEA.

This clone was observed once. The V call is TRBV6-2 or TRBV6-3, the J call TRBJ1-1; 9 nucleotides line up with TRBD1. Germline values: CDR1 MNHEY, CDR2 SVGEGT. The CDR3 totals 14 residues. J was trimmed by 4 bases and V by 5 bases; bases with no gene match: 5. CDR3 nucleotides: TGTGCCAGCAGTGGGACAGGGTATTTCACTGAAGCTTTCTTT. It codes for CASSGTGYFTEAFF.

The chain combines TRBV9 with TRBJ2-7; 9 bases align to TRBD2. The CDR3 has 15 amino acids. Germline values: CDR1 SGDLS, CDR2 YYNGEE. With 4 bases clipped from V and 7 bases from J, the junction kept 12 bases outside the gene matches. The DNA of the CDR3 is TGTGCCAGCAGCCCCTCGGTAGCGGGAGACGGGGAGCAGTACTTC. Translating gives CASSPSVAGDGEQYF.

CDR3 sequence (DNA): TGTGCCAGCAGTTCCGGACTAGCGGGAGTGACTGAGCAGTTCTTC. Encoded protein: CASSSGLAGVTEQFF. The V call is TRBV7-9, the J call TRBJ2-1; 13 bases match TRBD2. CDR1 SEHNR and CDR2 FQNEAQ come from the germline V gene (reference sequence). This CDR3 comprises 15 residues. Unmatched junction bases numbered 8, after V lost 6 bases and J lost 9 bases.

The chain is built from TRBV11-2 and TRBJ2-1, with 10 bases identical to TRBD1. Germline V gives CDR1 SGHAT, CDR2 FQNNGV. The CDR3 is 14 residues long. The ends lost 1 base at V and 9 bases at J; junction bases unmatched: 3. The CDR3 DNA is TGTGCCAGCAGCTTAGGACAGGGGGCGGGTGAGCAGTTCTTC. Amino acids: CASSLGQGAGEQFF.

The chain employs TRBV28 and TRBJ1-1; TRBD1 agrees at 8 bases. The J segment lost 4 bases and the V segment lost 1 base, leaving 8 bases of the junction unmatched. The germline V gene has CDR1 MDHEN and CDR2 SYDVKM. The CDR3 totals 16 residues. The CDR3 protein is CASSLSGQGSFTEAFF. The CDR3 DNA is TGTGCCAGCAGTTTATCCGGACAGGGATCGTTCACTGAAGCTTTCTTT.

The chain carries TRBV6-2 or TRBV6-3 and TRBJ1-5, with 9 bases fitting TRBD1. The V gene end was trimmed by 2 bases and the J gene end by 7 bases; junction bases not matched to a gene: 3. The CDR3 covers 14 residues. CDR1 and CDR2 from the germline V gene are MNHEY and SVGEGT. CDR3 residues: CASSYTGGAQPQHF. The CDR3 region has the DNA TGTGCCAGCAGTTACACAGGGGGCGCGCAGCCCCAGCATTTT.

This rearrangement joins TRBV11-2 to TRBJ2-2; D call uncertain. In germline, CDR1 is SGHAT, CDR2 FQNNGV. V lost 1 base and J lost 0, with 15 bases in between. The CDR3 runs 18 residues. CDR3 nucleotides: TGTGCCAGCAGCTTAGGTCGGTCGTCACAGCCGAACACCGGGGAGCTGTTTTTT. This encodes CASSLGRSSQPNTGELFF.

The chain links TRBV6-1 to TRBJ1-2; 9 positions agree with TRBD1. The V and J ends lost 0 bases and 5 bases, in that order; junction bases with no gene match: 1. The CDR3 length is 14 residues. The germline V gene has CDR1 MNHNS and CDR2 SASEGT. The CDR3 here is CASSEAGQGYGYTF. CDR3 nucleotide sequence: TGTGCCAGCAGTGAAGCTGGACAGGGGTATGGCTACACCTTC.

The chain is built from TRBV30 and TRBJ1-1; tentative D call: TRBD1 (5 bases). Per germline, CDR1 GTSNPN and CDR2 SVGIG (reference sequence). This CDR3 comprises 12 residues. V was trimmed by 4 bases and J by 4 bases, leaving 10 bases between them. The CDR3 region has the DNA TGTGCCTGGAAGGTAAGGGGCACTGAAGCTTTCTTT. Translated: CAWKVRGTEAFF.

The chain couples TRBV5-6 to TRBJ1-5; D gene ambiguous. Germline-derived CDR1 and CDR2 are SGHDT and YYEEEE. Trimming cost V 4 bases and J 1 base, with 18 bases left between them. This CDR3 is built from 17 residues. The CDR3 sequence is CASSLRGGRLSNQPQHF. Here the CDR3 DNA reads TGTGCCAGCAGCCTACGTGGCGGGAGATTAAGCAATCAGCCCCAGCATTTT. The variable domain in full, completed from reference TRBV5-6 and TRBJ1-5, reads DAGVTQSPTHLIKTRGQQVTLRCSPKSGHDTVSWYQQALGQGPQFIFQYYEEEERQRGNFPDRFSGHQFPNYSSELNVNALLLGDSALYLCASSLRGGRLSNQPQHFGDGTRLSIL.

The chain is built from TRBV15 and TRBJ1-4, with 7 bases lining up with TRBD1. The CDR3 totals 15 residues. V was pared by 3 bases and J by 7 bases, with 8 bases of the junction left unmatched. Germline V lookup: CDR1 LNHNV, CDR2 YYDKDF (reference sequence). For the CDR3, the DNA is TGTGCCACCAGCAGCCTAGGGGGCGCGGGTGAAAAACTGTTTTTT. Its translation is CATSSLGGAGEKLFF.

This clone was detected many times. The chain couples TRBV29-1 to TRBJ1-2, with D perhaps matching TRBD1 (6 bases). V dropped 2 bases and J dropped 4 bases, with 11 bases sitting between them. CDR3 size: 13 residues. From germline, CDR1 is SQVTM and CDR2 ANQGSEA. The CDR3 region is CSVEWMDSYGYTF. In DNA form, the CDR3 reads TGCAGCGTTGAATGGATGGACAGCTATGGCTACACCTTC.

CDR3 in amino acids: CASSLGLNSDEQYF. CDR3 sequence (DNA): TGTGCCAGCAGCTTAGGACTTAACTCGGACGAGCAGTACTTC. This chain joins TRBV7-8 and TRBJ2-7; unclear D gene. V gave up 1 base and J gave up 5 bases, with 12 bases separating them. The germline gives CDR1 SGHVS, CDR2 FQNEAQ. The CDR3 extends over 14 amino acids.